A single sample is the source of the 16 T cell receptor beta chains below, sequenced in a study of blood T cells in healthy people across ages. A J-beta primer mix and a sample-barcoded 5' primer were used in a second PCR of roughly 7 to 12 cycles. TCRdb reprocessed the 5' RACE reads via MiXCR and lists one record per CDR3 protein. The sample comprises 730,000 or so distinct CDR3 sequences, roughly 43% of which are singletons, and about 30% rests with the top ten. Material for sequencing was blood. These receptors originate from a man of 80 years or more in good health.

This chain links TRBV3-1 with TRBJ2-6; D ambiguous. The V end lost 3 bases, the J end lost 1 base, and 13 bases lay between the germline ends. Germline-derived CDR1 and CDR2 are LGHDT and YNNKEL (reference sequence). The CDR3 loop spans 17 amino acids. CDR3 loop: CASSHSVGPSGANVLTF. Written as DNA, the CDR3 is TGTGCCAGCAGCCATTCCGTAGGACCTTCTGGGGCCAACGTCCTGACTTTC.

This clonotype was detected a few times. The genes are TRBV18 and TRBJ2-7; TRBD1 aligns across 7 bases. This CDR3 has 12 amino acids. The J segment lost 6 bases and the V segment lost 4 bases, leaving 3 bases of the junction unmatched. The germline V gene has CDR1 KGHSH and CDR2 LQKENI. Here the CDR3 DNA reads TGTGCCAGCTCACAGACAGGGTCCGAGCAGTACTTC. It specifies CASSQTGSEQYF.

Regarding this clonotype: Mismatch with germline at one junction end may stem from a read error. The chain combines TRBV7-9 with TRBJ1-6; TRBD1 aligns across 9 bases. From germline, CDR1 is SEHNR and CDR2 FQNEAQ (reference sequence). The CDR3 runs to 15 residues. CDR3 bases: TGTGCCAGCAGCTTTCCAAGACAGGGGGATTCGCCCCTCCACTTT. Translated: CASSFPRQGDSPLHF.

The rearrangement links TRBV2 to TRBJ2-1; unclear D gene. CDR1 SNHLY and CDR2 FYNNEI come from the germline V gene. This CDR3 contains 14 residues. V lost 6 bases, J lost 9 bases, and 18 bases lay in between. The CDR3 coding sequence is TGTGCCAGCAGGGGAATCAAAGCCTCCGGTGAGCAGTTCTTC. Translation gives CASRGIKASGEQFF.

The CDR3 protein is CASSLDWTGGEAFF. CDR3 in DNA: TGTGCCAGCAGCTTAGATTGGACAGGGGGTGAAGCTTTCTTT. This chain joins TRBV11-2 and TRBJ1-1; 10 bases map to TRBD1. Germline CDR1 is SGHAT and CDR2 is FQNNGV. Germline trimming cut 0 bases from V and 7 bases from J; bases unmatched to any gene: 2. CDR3 size: 14 residues. Using reference TRBV11-2 and TRBJ1-1 for the parts outside the CDR3, the full variable domain is EAGVAQSPRYKIIEKRQSVAFWCNPISGHATLYWYQQILGQGPKLLIQFQNNGVVDDSQLPKDRFSAERLKGVDSTLKIQPAKLEDSAVYLCASSLDWTGGEAFFGQGTRLTVV.

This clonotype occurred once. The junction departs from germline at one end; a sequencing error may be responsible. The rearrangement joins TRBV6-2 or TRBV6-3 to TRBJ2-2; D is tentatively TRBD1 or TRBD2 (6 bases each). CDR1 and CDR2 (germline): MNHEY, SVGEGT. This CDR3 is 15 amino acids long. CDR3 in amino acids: CASSYQGTNTGGLFF. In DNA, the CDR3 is TGTGCCAGCAGTTACCAGGGGACGAACACCGGGGGGCTGTTTTTT.

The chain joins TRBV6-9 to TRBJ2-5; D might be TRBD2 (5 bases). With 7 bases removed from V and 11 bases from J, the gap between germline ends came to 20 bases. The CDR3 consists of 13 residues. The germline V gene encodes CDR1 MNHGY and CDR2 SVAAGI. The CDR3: CASIFQGSLRQYF. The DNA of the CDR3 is TGTGCCAGCATTTTTCAAGGGAGCTTAAGGCAGTACTTC.

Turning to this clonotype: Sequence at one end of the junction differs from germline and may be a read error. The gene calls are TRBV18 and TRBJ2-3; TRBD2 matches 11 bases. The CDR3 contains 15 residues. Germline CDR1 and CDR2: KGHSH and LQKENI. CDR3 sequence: CASSPLAGGTDTHYF. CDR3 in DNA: TGTGCCAGCTCACCTCTAGCGGGGGGCACAGATACGCACTATTTT.

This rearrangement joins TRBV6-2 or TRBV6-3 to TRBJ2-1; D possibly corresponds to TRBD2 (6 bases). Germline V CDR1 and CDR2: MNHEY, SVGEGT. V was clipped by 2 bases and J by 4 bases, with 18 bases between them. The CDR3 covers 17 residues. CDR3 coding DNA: TGTGCCAGCAGTTACCCCACGCGACTAGTGGGATACAATGAGCAGTTCTTC. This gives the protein CASSYPTRLVGYNEQFF.

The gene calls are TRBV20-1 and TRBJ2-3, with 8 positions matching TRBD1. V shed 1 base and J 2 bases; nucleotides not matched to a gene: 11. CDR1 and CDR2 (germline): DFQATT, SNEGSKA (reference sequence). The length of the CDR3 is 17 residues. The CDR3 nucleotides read TGCAGTGCTAGAGTAGCAGGACAGGGTGGCGTCACAGATACGCAGTATTTT. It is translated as CSARVAGQGGVTDTQYF.

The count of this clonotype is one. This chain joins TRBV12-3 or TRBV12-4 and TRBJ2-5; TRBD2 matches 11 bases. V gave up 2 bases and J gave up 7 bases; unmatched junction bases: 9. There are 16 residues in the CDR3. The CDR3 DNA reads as TGTGCCAGCAGTTTACCCCTAGCGGGAGGACGGAGGACCCAGTACTTC. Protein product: CASSLPLAGGRRTQYF.

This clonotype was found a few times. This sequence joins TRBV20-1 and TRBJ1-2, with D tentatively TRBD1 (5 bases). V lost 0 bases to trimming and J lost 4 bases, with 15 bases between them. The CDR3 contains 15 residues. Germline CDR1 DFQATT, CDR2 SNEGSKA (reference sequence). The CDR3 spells CSARDGAGRGYGYTF. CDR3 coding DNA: TGCAGTGCTAGAGATGGGGCAGGGAGAGGCTATGGCTACACCTTC.

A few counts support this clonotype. The CDR3 sequence is CASSLVGTNDRAFF. CDR3 DNA sequence: TGTGCCAGCAGCTTAGTAGGGACCAACGACCGGGCTTTCTTT. The chain has TRBV7-8 and TRBJ1-1, with D possibly TRBD1 on 5 matching bases. The CDR3 length is 14 residues. The germline V and J ends were trimmed by 1 base and 11 bases, with 17 bases remaining between them. Germline CDR1 and CDR2: SGHVS and FQNEAQ.

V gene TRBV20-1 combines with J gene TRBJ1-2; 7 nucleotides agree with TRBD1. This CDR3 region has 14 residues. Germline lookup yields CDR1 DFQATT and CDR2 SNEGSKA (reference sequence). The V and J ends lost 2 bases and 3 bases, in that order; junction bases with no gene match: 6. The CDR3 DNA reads TGCAGTGCTAGACCGACAGGGTACGACTATGGCTACACCTTC. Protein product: CSARPTGYDYGYTF.

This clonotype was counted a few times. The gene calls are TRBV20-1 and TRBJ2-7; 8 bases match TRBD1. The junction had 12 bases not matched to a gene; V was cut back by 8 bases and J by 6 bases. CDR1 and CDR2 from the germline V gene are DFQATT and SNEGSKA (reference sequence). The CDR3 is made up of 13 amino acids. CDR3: CSPRTGSPSEQYF. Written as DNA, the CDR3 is TGCAGTCCCCGGACAGGGTCACCGAGCGAGCAGTACTTC.

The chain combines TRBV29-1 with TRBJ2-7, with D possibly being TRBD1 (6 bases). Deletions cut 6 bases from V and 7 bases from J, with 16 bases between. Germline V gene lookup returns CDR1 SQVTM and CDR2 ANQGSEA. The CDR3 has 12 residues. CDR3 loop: CSVPLTGREQYF. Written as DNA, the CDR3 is TGCAGCGTCCCCCTGACAGGCCGGGAGCAGTACTTC.